Each of the 31 T cell receptor beta chains below was sequenced from the same sample in a study of shared clonotypes between healthy human individuals. Sequencing used immunoSEQ multiplex PCR; TCRdb keeps in-frame clones, though not all of them. Of 95,000 to 120,000 clones in the sample, about 67% were seen once. Input material: memory CD8+ T cells sorted from blood. Noted subset: CD45RO+ cells pooled with CCR7-negative TemRA cells. These receptors all come from a woman in her 30s in good health.

The chain combines TRBV18 with TRBJ2-7, with a possible D match to TRBD1 (6 bases). V lost 3 bases and J 5 bases, leaving 14 bases between the germline ends. Germline CDR1 is KGHSH and CDR2 is LQKENI. The CDR3 is made up of 14 amino acids. CDR3 loop: CASSPVGAIHEQYF. The DNA for the CDR3 is TGTGCCAGCTCACCCGTGGGGGCGATCCACGAGCAGTACTTC.

The chain uses TRBV28 and TRBJ2-3, with D possibly matching TRBD2 (7 bases). Germline V gives CDR1 MDHEN, CDR2 SYDVKM. The CDR3 length is 15 residues. The V end lost 7 bases, the J end lost 1 base, and 15 bases lay between the germline ends. DNA of the CDR3: TGTGCCAGCAAGGGGGTAACTAGCGGCACAGATACGCAGTATTTT. Translation gives CASKGVTSGTDTQYF.

This sequence joins TRBV7-9 and TRBJ2-7; weak D call: TRBD1 (5 bases). The CDR3 sequence is 13 residues long. V lost 4 bases and J 2 bases, leaving 9 bases between the germline ends. Germline-derived CDR1 and CDR2 are SEHNR and FQNEAQ (reference sequence). The CDR3: CASSSWTTYEQYF. In DNA, the CDR3 is TGTGCCAGCAGCTCGTGGACAACCTACGAGCAGTACTTC.

This sequence joins TRBV4-1 and TRBJ1-1, with D hard to call. V was cut by 4 bases and J by 4 bases, with 16 bases left in between. The CDR3 covers 15 residues. Germline lookup yields CDR1 MGHRA and CDR2 YSYEKL. The CDR3 DNA reads as TGCGCCAGCAGCCCACGATGGGTCGTAGGCACTGAAGCTTTCTTT. It specifies CASSPRWVVGTEAFF.

In its sample, this clone was seen a few times. This rearrangement joins TRBV6-6 to TRBJ2-7; maybe TRBD2 (5 bases). Deletions cut 6 bases from V and 5 bases from J, with 11 bases between. The germline gives CDR1 MNHNY, CDR2 SVGAGI (reference sequence). The CDR3 covers 12 residues. This chain's CDR3 is CASSHGLNEQYF. CDR3 coding DNA: TGTGCCAGCAGCCACGGACTGAACGAGCAGTACTTC.

The J gene is TRBJ1-1, the V gene TRBV9; D gene uncertain. The V end lost 3 bases, the J end lost 3 bases, and 12 bases lay between the germline ends. Germline CDR1 reads SGDLS; CDR2 reads YYNGEE. CDR3 size: 14 residues. The CDR3 bases are TGTGCCAGCAGCGCCGGCACCACGGACACTGAAGCTTTCTTT. Amino acids: CASSAGTTDTEAFF.

In nucleotides, the CDR3 is TGTGCCAGCAGTGCGGACGCTCAGTTGGGGGGGCCGGCCGAGCAGTACTTC. This encodes CASSADAQLGGPAEQYF. V and J are TRBV6-1 and TRBJ2-7; D is possibly TRBD2 (7 bases). In germline, CDR1 is MNHNS, CDR2 SASEGT. V lost 4 bases to trimming and J lost 6 bases, with 25 bases between them. The CDR3 totals 17 residues.

This chain joins TRBV7-8 and TRBJ2-7; D is unclear. Trimming left V 6 bases short and J 6 bases short, with 15 bases between. Germline V gives CDR1 SGHVS, CDR2 FQNEAQ. CDR3 length: 13 amino acids. The chain's CDR3 is CASSKARSAEQYF. CDR3 DNA: TGTGCCAGCAGTAAAGCCCGGTCAGCCGAGCAGTACTTC.

A remark on this clone: The same CDR3 is also encoded by other DNA sequences in this sample. The chain combines TRBV5-1 with TRBJ2-1; 7 bases map to TRBD2. V shed 0 bases, J shed 4 bases, and the junction held 4 bases outside the gene matches. The germline V gene encodes CDR1 SGHRS and CDR2 YFSETQ. This CDR3 has 15 residues. This CDR3 reads CASSLASGAYNEQFF. The CDR3 DNA reads as TGCGCCAGCAGCTTGGCTAGCGGAGCTTACAATGAGCAGTTCTTC.

This chain uses TRBV4-2 with TRBJ1-1; D may be TRBD1 (6 bases). V was cut by 4 bases and J by 1 base, with 22 bases left in between. This CDR3 has 18 amino acids. Germline V gene data show CDR1 as LGHNA and CDR2 as YNFKEQ. CDR3 protein: CASSRTIGQPTKNTEAFF. CDR3 nucleotides: TGTGCCAGCAGCCGGACCATCGGACAGCCGACCAAGAACACTGAAGCTTTCTTT.

CDR3 DNA sequence: TGTGCCAGCAGCACCGGGACGTACAATGAGCAGTTCTTC. Protein product: CASSTGTYNEQFF. The rearrangement uses TRBV27 and TRBJ2-1; perhaps D is TRBD1 or TRBD2 (5 bases each). Germline loops: CDR1 MNHEY, CDR2 SMNVEV (reference sequence). V dropped 6 bases and J dropped 4 bases, with 10 bases sitting between them. This CDR3 has 13 amino acids.

This clone appeared once. The V and J genes are TRBV7-9 and TRBJ2-5, with D unresolved. The J call is in doubt because the DNA end fits TRBJ2-7 better. The CDR3 covers 13 residues. The germline CDR1 and CDR2 sequences are SEHNR and FQNEAQ (reference sequence). For the CDR3, the DNA is TGTGCCAGCAGCCAGGCCGGCTTCTACGAGCAGTACTTC. This gives the protein CASSQAGFYEQYF.

J is TRBJ2-7 and V is TRBV4-2, with 11 bases lining up with TRBD2. Per the germline V gene, CDR1 is LGHNA and CDR2 is YNFKEQ. The CDR3 sequence is 14 residues long. The junction had 2 bases not matched to a gene; V was cut back by 3 bases and J by 4 bases. CDR3 DNA sequence: TGTGCCAGCAGCCAGGGACTAGCGGATTACGAGCAGTACTTC. Its translation: CASSQGLADYEQYF.

The count of this clone is one. The chain joins TRBV6-6 to TRBJ1-5, with TRBD1 identical over 7 bases. Germline CDR1 and CDR2: MNHNY and SVGAGI (reference sequence). This CDR3 is 16 amino acids long. J was trimmed by 0 bases and V by 6 bases; bases with no gene match: 8. The CDR3 loop is CASSPAGGHSNQPQHF. The CDR3 bases are TGTGCCAGCAGCCCCGCAGGGGGTCATAGCAATCAGCCCCAGCATTTT.

The chain employs TRBV5-1 and TRBJ2-5, with a possible D match to TRBD2 (6 bases). Germline loops: CDR1 SGHRS, CDR2 YFSETQ. V gave up 4 bases and J gave up 5 bases, with 12 bases separating them. This CDR3 contains 13 residues. CDR3 DNA sequence: TGCGCCAGCAGCGCCCTAGCGAAGGAGACCCAGTACTTC. Translated, it gives CASSALAKETQYF. Full variable domain (remainder filled in from reference TRBV5-1 and TRBJ2-5): KAGVTQTPRYLIKTRGQQVTLSCSPISGHRSVSWYQQTPGQGLQFLFEYFSETQRNKGNFPGRFSGRQFSNSRSEMNVSTLELGDSALYLCASSALAKETQYFGPGTRLLVL.

CDR3 residues: CASSDREPNQPQHF. DNA for the CDR3: TGTGCCAGCAGTGACCGGGAACCCAATCAGCCCCAGCATTTT. This chain links TRBV25-1 with TRBJ1-5, with unresolved D. Deletions cut 3 bases from V and 3 bases from J, with 9 bases between. The length of the CDR3 is 14 residues. The germline CDR1 and CDR2 sequences are MGHDK and SYGVNS. The whole variable domain, remainder taken from reference TRBV25-1 and TRBJ1-5, is EADIYQTPRYLVIGTGKKITLECSQTMGHDKMYWYQQDPGMELHLIHYSYGVNSTEKGDLSSESTVSRIRTEHFPLTLESARPSHTSQYLCASSDREPNQPQHFGDGTRLSIL.

The rearrangement links TRBV6-5 to TRBJ2-7; D is ambiguous. The germline V and J ends were trimmed by 5 bases and 3 bases, with 8 bases remaining between them. Looked up from germline, CDR1 is MNHEY and CDR2 is SVGAGI. The CDR3 is 12 amino acids. The CDR3 sequence: CASSRASYEQYF. The CDR3 DNA reads as TGTGCCAGCAGTCGTGCCAGCTACGAGCAGTACTTC.

This rearrangement joins TRBV6-1 to TRBJ2-5; tentative D call: TRBD1 (5 bases). Germline V gene lookup returns CDR1 MNHNS and CDR2 SASEGT. Trimming shortened V by 6 bases and J by 0 bases, and 11 bases separated the two germline ends. This CDR3 has 14 residues. The CDR3 DNA is TGTGCCAGCAGCCGTATGACAGACCAAGAGACCCAGTACTTC. Protein: CASSRMTDQETQYF.

The CDR3: CASRVAGGDEQYF. DNA of the CDR3: TGCGCCAGCAGAGTAGCGGGAGGAGACGAGCAGTACTTC. The chain is built from TRBV5-1 and TRBJ2-7; 10 bases map to TRBD2. The CDR3 totals 13 residues. Losses at the gene ends were 5 bases for V and 5 bases for J; bases not matched to a gene: 4. The germline V gene encodes CDR1 SGHRS and CDR2 YFSETQ.

Many counts were recorded for this clone. The rearrangement links TRBV19 to TRBJ1-2, with D uncertain. There are 12 residues in the CDR3. In germline, CDR1 is LNHDA, CDR2 SQIVND (reference sequence). V lost 5 bases to trimming and J lost 8 bases, with 12 bases between them. The DNA of the CDR3 is TGTGCCAGTAGTCCCTCCCGGGAGGGCTACACCTTC. Its protein is CASSPSREGYTF.

V is TRBV29-1 and J is TRBJ1-2; no firm D call. Trimming cost V 5 bases and J 2 bases, with 9 bases left between them. This CDR3 region has 12 residues. Germline V lookup: CDR1 SQVTM, CDR2 ANQGSEA. CDR3: CSVSAGNYGYTF. CDR3 coding DNA: TGCAGCGTTAGTGCGGGAAACTATGGCTACACCTTC.

CDR3 coding DNA: TGCGCCAGCAGCTTGGGGGACCTGCCTACCTACAATGAGCAGTTCTTC. Translated, it gives CASSLGDLPTYNEQFF. The rearrangement links TRBV5-1 to TRBJ2-1; D possibly matches TRBD1 or TRBD2 (5 bases each). CDR1 and CDR2 (germline): SGHRS, YFSETQ. The V gene lost 0 bases and the J gene lost 2 bases, with 12 bases spanning the gap. The CDR3 is made up of 16 amino acids.

The gene calls are TRBV20-1 and TRBJ2-1, with D maybe TRBD2 (6 bases). The V end was cut by 8 bases, the J end by 4 bases, with 9 bases between. Looked up from germline, CDR1 is DFQATT and CDR2 is SNEGSKA (reference sequence). CDR3 length: 11 residues. CDR3 region: CSSGGYNEQFF. The CDR3 nucleotides are TGCAGTAGTGGGGGGTACAATGAGCAGTTCTTC.

The chain couples TRBV9 to TRBJ2-7, with D unresolved. Trimming shortened V by 0 bases and J by 2 bases, and 12 bases separated the two germline ends. The CDR3 runs 15 residues. CDR1 SGDLS and CDR2 YYNGEE come from the germline V gene. The CDR3 here is CASSVGSSKAYEQYF. The CDR3 coding sequence is TGTGCCAGCAGCGTAGGGTCGTCTAAGGCCTACGAGCAGTACTTC.

This clone was seen repeatedly, ten times or more. This chain links TRBV4-2 with TRBJ2-7, with D perhaps matching TRBD2 (6 bases). The CDR3 is 17 residues long. V lost 4 bases and J lost 2, with 21 bases in between. Germline V gene data show CDR1 as LGHNA and CDR2 as YNFKEQ. This CDR3 reads CASSLRSGGRLAYEQYF. As DNA, the CDR3 is TGTGCCAGCAGCCTAAGATCGGGCGGCAGACTAGCCTACGAGCAGTACTTC.

Remarks on this clone: A far larger clone is one nucleotide away, so this likely arose from a read error. The sample has other DNA sequences that encode this CDR3 too. The chain employs TRBV4-2 and TRBJ1-1, with D possibly matching TRBD1 (6 bases). The CDR3 is made up of 14 amino acids. CDR1 LGHNA and CDR2 YNFKEQ come from the germline V gene. The V end lost 2 bases, the J end lost 2 bases, and 9 bases lay between the germline ends. The CDR3 DNA is TGTGCCAGCAGCCAAAACAGGGAAAACACTGAAGCTTTCTTT. Translating it yields CASSQNRENTEAFF.

The genes are TRBV7-2 and TRBJ2-7; possibly TRBD2 for D (7 bases). Germline values: CDR1 SGHTA, CDR2 FQGNSA. This CDR3 spans 15 amino acids. The germline V and J ends were trimmed by 1 base and 3 bases, with 13 bases remaining between them. CDR3 DNA sequence: TGTGCCAGCAGCTTAGTCCAGGGGACTATCTACGAGCAGTACTTC. Its protein product is CASSLVQGTIYEQYF.

This clone was detected many times. The chain employs TRBV6-5 and TRBJ2-1; D remains unclear. V was shortened by 7 bases and J by 6 bases, with 13 bases between the two germline ends. Germline loops: CDR1 MNHEY, CDR2 SVGAGI. CDR3 length: 13 residues. The CDR3 bases are TGTGCCAGCAAGGACCTTTCGGTCAATGAGCAGTTCTTC. It codes for CASKDLSVNEQFF.

This chain connects TRBV4-1 to TRBJ2-3; 7 nucleotides agree with TRBD2. Germline values: CDR1 MGHRA, CDR2 YSYEKL. This CDR3 is built from 16 residues. The V and J ends lost 2 bases and 2 bases, in that order; junction bases with no gene match: 7. CDR3 in DNA: TGCGCCAGCAGCCAACGGGCTAGCGGCCCCACAGATACGCAGTATTTT. This codes for CASSQRASGPTDTQYF.

The J gene is TRBJ1-5, the V gene TRBV30, with 8 nucleotides matching TRBD1. CDR3 length: 16 residues. Per germline, CDR1 GTSNPN and CDR2 SVGIG (reference sequence). The ends lost 0 bases at V and 4 bases at J; junction bases unmatched: 8. CDR3 sequence: CAWSVQGALGNQPQHF. The DNA of the CDR3 is TGTGCCTGGAGTGTCCAGGGGGCTCTTGGAAATCAGCCCCAGCATTTT. Combining the CDR3 with reference TRBV30 and TRBJ1-5 gives the whole variable domain SQTIHQWPATLVQPVGSPLSLECTVEGTSNPNLYWYRQAAGRGLQLLFYSVGIGQISSEVPQNLSASRPQDRQFILSSKKLLLSDSGFYLCAWSVQGALGNQPQHFGDGTRLSIL.

This clone has a count of ten or more. The chain couples TRBV27 to TRBJ1-3; no clear D gene. The CDR3 runs to 16 residues. Per the germline V gene, CDR1 is MNHEY and CDR2 is SMNVEV (reference sequence). V was pared by 3 bases and J by 0 bases, with 12 bases between. Written as DNA, the CDR3 is TGTGCCAGCAGTTTGTTACATCCAACCTCTGGAAACACCATATATTTT. It specifies CASSLLHPTSGNTIYF.